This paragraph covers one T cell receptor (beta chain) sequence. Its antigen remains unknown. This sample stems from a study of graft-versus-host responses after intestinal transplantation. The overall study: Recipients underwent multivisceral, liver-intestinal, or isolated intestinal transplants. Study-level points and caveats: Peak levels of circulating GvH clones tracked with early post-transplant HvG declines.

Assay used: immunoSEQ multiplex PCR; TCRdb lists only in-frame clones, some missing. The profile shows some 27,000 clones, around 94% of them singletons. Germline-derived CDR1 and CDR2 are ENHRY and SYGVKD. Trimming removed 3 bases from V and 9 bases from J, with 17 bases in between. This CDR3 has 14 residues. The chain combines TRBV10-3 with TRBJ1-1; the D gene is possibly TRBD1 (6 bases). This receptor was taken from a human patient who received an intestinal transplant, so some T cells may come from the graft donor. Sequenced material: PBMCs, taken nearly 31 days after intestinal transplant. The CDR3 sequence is CAISDYRDWVKAFF. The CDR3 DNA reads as TGTGCCATCAGTGACTACAGGGATTGGGTGAAAGCTTTCTTT.